The rows below give T cell receptor beta chains drawn from one sample of a study of blood T cells in healthy people across ages. TCRdb reanalysed the 5' RACE reads using MiXCR and keeps one entry per CDR3 protein. This sample yields 750,000 or so distinct CDR3 sequences, of which roughly 25% are seen a single time; under 9.5% belongs to the top ten. These data also formed part of another study, on T cells of mothers and their children.

Sequencing used blood. The receptors stem from a boy aged 5-17 years in good health. Each CDR3 is given without its conserved first and last residue. A D gene is named only where the DNA matches it firmly.

V gene | D gene | CDR3 protein
TRBV7-2 | TRBD1 | ASSFPGQRYEQY
TRBV7-3 | - | ASSRRTGDGYT
TRBV4-1 | TRBD1 | ATGQGADTQY
TRBV5-1 | - | ASSLIGENTGELF
TRBV2 | - | ASSEGGLEKLF
TRBV20-1 | TRBD2 | SARSVTSGAYEQY
TRBV28 | - | ASSYEGLGTLH
TRBV12-3/TRBV12-4 | - | ASSPSFEQY
TRBV4-2 | TRBD1 | ASSQDSDRGKYEQY
TRBV6-1 | - | ASSGENSYEQY
TRBV20-1 | - | SARQVGNTIY
TRBV4-3 | - | ASSQHRGGTDTQY
TRBV4-2 | - | ASSPPPVGAGVNTQY
TRBV28 | - | ASSFSTMGGTDTQY
TRBV13 | TRBD1 | ASSWGQMLETQY
TRBV11-2 | - | ASSTQGTLSYEQY
TRBV6-2/TRBV6-3 | - | ASSSPGEVYNEQF
TRBV29-1 | TRBD2 | SVPSGGNIGEQY
TRBV11-2 | - | ASSLGLPTQY
TRBV11-3 | - | ASSTLGGGVTDTQY
TRBV20-1 | TRBD1 | SARPGQSNTEAF
TRBV12-5 | - | ASGLVQASSYEQY
TRBV20-1 | TRBD2 | SAIGTSGGPIQY
TRBV4-1 | - | ASSQGLGRTHNEQF
TRBV6-5 | - | ASSSEGGAYNEQF
TRBV29-1 | TRBD2 | SVGTSGGDSDTQY
TRBV2 | - | ASSPTQYYGYT
TRBV6-1 | - | ASSEKADGEYTEAF
TRBV20-1 | - | SAPGAGNGETQY
TRBV7-2 | - | ASSLLTGYNEQF
TRBV6-1 | - | ASSELRSGWETQY
TRBV2 | - | ASSEGLAKNIQY
TRBV10-3 | TRBD2 | AISDNRGLAEETQY
TRBV20-1 | TRBD2 | SAQTSGRSYNEQF
TRBV5-1 | - | ASSLDYTDTQH
TRBV4-1 | TRBD1 | ASSQPGQGGYEQY
TRBV5-1 | - | ASSLELGAYEQY
TRBV4-2 | TRBD2 | ASSHRGGLAGPPNTGELF
TRBV4-3 | - | ASSQIQGTGANVLT
TRBV27 | - | ASSWTAGANVLT
TRBV25-1 | - | ASSPRVSPYEQY
TRBV11-3 | - | ASSSGQAGGQY
TRBV9 | - | ASSVASAGRYGYT
TRBV5-1 | TRBD2 | ASILSSGAITDTQY
TRBV24-1 | - | ATSDRAGEQY
TRBV20-1 | - | SARSGWVNEQF